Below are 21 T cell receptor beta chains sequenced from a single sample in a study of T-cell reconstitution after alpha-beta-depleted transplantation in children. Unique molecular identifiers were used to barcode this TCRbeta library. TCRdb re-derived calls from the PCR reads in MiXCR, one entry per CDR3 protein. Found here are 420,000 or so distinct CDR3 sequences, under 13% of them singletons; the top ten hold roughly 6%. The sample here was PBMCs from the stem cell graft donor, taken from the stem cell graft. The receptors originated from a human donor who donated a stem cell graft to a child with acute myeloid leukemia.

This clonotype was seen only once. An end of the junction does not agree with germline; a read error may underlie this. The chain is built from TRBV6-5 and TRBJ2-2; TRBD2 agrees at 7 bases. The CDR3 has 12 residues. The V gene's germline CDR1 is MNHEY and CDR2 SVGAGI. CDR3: CASSYTGREPFF. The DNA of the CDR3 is TGTGCCAGCAGTTACACCGGGCGGGAGCCGTTTTTT.

CDR3: CATSQGARKNIQYF. The DNA for the CDR3 is TGTGCCACCTCCCAAGGAGCTCGAAAAAACATTCAGTACTTC. The chain is built from TRBV3-1 and TRBJ2-4, with no clear D. Germline V gene sequence: CDR1 LGHDT, CDR2 YNNKEL (reference sequence). Trimming cost V 10 bases and J 4 bases, with 17 bases left between them. This CDR3 is built from 14 residues.

CDR3 protein: CSAREGHRDYNEQFF. The CDR3, as DNA: TGCAGTGCTAGAGAAGGCCACAGGGACTACAATGAGCAGTTCTTC. The genes are TRBV20-1 and TRBJ2-1, with D tentatively TRBD1 (6 bases). V was trimmed by 0 bases and J by 3 bases, leaving 12 bases between them. Germline V gene sequence: CDR1 DFQATT, CDR2 SNEGSKA (reference sequence). This CDR3 comprises 15 residues.

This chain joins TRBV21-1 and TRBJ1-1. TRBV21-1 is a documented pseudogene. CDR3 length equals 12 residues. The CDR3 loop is CASSKRGTEAFF. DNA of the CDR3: TGTGCCAGCAGCAAAAGAGGGACTGAAGCTTTCTTT.

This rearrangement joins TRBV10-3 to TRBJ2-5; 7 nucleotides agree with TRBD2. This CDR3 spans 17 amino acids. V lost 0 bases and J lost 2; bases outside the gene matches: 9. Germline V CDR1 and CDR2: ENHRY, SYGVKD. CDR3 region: CAISESRAGGGQETQYF. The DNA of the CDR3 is TGTGCCATCAGTGAGTCAAGAGCGGGCGGGGGACAAGAGACCCAGTACTTC.

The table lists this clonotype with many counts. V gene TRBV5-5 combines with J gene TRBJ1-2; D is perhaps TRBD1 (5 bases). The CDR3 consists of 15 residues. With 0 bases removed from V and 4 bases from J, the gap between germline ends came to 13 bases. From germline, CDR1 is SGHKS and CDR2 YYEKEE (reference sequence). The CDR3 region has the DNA TGTGCCAGCAGCTTGGGGTTGGGGGTTCCCTATGGCTACACCTTC. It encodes CASSLGLGVPYGYTF. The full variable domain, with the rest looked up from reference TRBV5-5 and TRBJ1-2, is DAGVTQSPTHLIKTRGQQVTLRCSPISGHKSVSWYQQVLGQGPQFIFQYYEKEERGRGNFPDRFSARQFPNYSSELNVNALLLGDSALYLCASSLGLGVPYGYTFGSGTRLTVV.

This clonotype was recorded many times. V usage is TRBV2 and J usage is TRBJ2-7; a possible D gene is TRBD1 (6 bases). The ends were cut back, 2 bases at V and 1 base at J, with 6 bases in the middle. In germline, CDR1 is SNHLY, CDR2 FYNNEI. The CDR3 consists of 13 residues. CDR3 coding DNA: TGTGCCAGCAGTGAACAGGGGTCCTACGAGCAGTACTTC. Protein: CASSEQGSYEQYF.

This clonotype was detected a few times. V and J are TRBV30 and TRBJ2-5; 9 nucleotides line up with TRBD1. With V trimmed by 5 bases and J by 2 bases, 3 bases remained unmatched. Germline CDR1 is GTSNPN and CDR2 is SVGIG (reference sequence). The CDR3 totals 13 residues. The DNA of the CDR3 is TGTGCCTGGCAGACAGGGGGTCAAGAGACCCAGTACTTC. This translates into CAWQTGGQETQYF.

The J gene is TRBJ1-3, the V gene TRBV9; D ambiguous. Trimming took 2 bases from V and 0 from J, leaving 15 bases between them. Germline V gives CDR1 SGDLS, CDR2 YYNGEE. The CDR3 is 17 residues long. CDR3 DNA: TGTGCCAGCAGCGTTTCGGGAGGAGGTTCCTCTGGAAACACCATATATTTT. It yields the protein CASSVSGGGSSGNTIYF.

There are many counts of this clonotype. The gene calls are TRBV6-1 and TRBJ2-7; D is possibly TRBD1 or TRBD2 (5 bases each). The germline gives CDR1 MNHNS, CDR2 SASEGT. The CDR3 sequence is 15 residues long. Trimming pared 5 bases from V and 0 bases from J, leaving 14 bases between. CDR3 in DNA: TGTGCCAGCAGTCTCCAGGGCGCGGGCTCCTACGAGCAGTACTTC. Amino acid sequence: CASSLQGAGSYEQYF.

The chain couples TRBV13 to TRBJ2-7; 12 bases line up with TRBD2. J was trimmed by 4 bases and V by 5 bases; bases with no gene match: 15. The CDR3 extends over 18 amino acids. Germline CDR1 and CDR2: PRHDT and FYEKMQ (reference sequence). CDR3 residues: CASSQDTLAGGSQYEQYF. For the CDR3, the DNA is TGTGCCAGCAGCCAAGACACACTAGCGGGAGGATCTCAGTACGAGCAGTACTTC.

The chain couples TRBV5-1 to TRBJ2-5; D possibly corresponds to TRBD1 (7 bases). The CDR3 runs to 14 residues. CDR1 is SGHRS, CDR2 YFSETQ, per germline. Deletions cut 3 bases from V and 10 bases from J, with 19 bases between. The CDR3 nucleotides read TGCGCCAGCAGCTCTCAAAAACAGGGGCGGGACCAGTACTTC. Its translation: CASSSQKQGRDQYF.

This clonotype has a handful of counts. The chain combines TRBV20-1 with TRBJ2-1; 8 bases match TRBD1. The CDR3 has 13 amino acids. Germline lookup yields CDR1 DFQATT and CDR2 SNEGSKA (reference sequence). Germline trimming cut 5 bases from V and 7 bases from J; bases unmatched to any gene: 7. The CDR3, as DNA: TGCAGTGCTGAGCGACAGGGGAGAAATGAGCAGTTCTTC. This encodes CSAERQGRNEQFF.

CDR3 bases: TGTGCCAGCAGGTCCTCCGGGGGCTACAATGAGCAGTTCTTC. Translated, it gives CASRSSGGYNEQFF. The genes are TRBV6-2 or TRBV6-3 and TRBJ2-1; TRBD2 might be the D (6 bases). This CDR3 has 14 residues. Per germline, CDR1 MNHEY and CDR2 SVGEGT. V gave up 6 bases and J gave up 3 bases, with 12 bases separating them.

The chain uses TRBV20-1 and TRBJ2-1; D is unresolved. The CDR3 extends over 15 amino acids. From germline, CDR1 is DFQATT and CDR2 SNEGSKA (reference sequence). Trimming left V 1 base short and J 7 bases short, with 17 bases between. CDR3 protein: CSARVMPSGPNEQFF. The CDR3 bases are TGCAGTGCTAGAGTAATGCCCTCTGGCCCTAATGAGCAGTTCTTC.

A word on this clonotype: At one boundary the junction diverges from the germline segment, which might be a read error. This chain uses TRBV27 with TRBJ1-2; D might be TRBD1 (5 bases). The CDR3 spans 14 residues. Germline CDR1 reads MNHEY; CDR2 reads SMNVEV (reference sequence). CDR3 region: CASSPWSDSMDWAF. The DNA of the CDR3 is TGTGCCAGCAGTCCCTGGTCCGACAGCATGGATTGGGCCTTC.

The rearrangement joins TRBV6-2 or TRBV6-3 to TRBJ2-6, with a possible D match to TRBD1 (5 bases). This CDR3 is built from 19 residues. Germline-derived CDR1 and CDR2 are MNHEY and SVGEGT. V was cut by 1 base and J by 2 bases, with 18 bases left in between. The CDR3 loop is CASSYLVSGFDPGANVLTF. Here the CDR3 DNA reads TGTGCCAGCAGTTACTTGGTCTCAGGGTTTGATCCTGGGGCCAACGTCCTGACTTTC.

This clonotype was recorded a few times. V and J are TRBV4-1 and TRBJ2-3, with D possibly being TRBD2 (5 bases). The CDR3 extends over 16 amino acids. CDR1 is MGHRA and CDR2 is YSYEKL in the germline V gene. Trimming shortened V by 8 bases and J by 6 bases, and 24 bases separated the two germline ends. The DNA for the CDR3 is TGCGCCAGCCGCAAGATAGGAGCAATGGAGGTGGATACGCAGTATTTT. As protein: CASRKIGAMEVDTQYF.

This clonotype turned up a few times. The CDR3 nucleotides read TGTGCCAGTATGTTCCTAGGGAGTCCGGAGACCCAGTACTTC. Translating gives CASMFLGSPETQYF. The rearrangement uses TRBV19 and TRBJ2-5, with D tentatively TRBD2 (5 bases). Per the germline V gene, CDR1 is LNHDA and CDR2 is SQIVND (reference sequence). This CDR3 spans 14 amino acids. V dropped 7 bases and J dropped 5 bases, with 17 bases sitting between them.

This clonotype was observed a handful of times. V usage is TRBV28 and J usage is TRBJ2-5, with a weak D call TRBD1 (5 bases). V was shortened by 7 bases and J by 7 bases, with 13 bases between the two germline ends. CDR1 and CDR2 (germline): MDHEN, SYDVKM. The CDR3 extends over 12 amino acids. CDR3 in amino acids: CASTQGAGTQYF. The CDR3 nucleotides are TGTGCCAGCACCCAGGGCGCCGGGACCCAGTACTTC. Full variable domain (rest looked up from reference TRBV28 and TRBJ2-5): DVKVTQSSRYLVKRTGEKVFLECVQDMDHENMFWYRQDPGLGLRLIYFSYDVKMKEKGDIPEGYSVSREKKERFSLILESASTNQTSMYLCASTQGAGTQYFGPGTRLLVL.

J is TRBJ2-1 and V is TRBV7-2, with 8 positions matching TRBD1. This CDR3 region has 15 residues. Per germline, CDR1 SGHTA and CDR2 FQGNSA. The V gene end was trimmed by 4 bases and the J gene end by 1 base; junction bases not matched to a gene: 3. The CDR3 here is CASSYRQGSYNEQFF. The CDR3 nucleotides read TGTGCCAGCAGCTATCGACAGGGGTCCTACAATGAGCAGTTCTTC.